The next 5 T cell receptor beta chains were all read from a single sample in a study of T cells in Graves' hyperthyroidism and ophthalmopathy. RNA transcripts provided the source from which TCR beta CDR3 regions were amplified. The HTBI primer set was used in a first-round RT-PCR of the TCR CDR3. TCRdb passed the multiplex PCR reads through MiXCR, listing each CDR3 protein once. The sample records 300,000 to 450,000 distinct CDR3 sequences, approximately 25% being singletons. The sequenced material came from blood. The receptors originated from a man aged 45-60 years with Graves' hyperthyroidism.

V usage is TRBV12-3 or TRBV12-4 and J usage is TRBJ1-1, with D tentatively TRBD1 (5 bases). Trimming cost V 5 bases and J 2 bases, with 12 bases left between them. The CDR3 consists of 14 residues. CDR3 nucleotides: TGTGCCAGCAGTGCCGCAGGGCGAAACACTGAAGCTTTCTTT. It is translated as CASSAAGRNTEAFF.

This chain links TRBV7-3 with TRBJ2-1; D may be TRBD1 or TRBD2 (5 bases each). The CDR3 has 13 residues. Germline CDR1 SGHTA, CDR2 FQGTGA. V was cut by 5 bases and J by 12 bases, with 17 bases left in between. CDR3 in amino acids: CASSVETEGGQFF. Here the CDR3 DNA reads TGTGCCAGCAGCGTAGAGACAGAGGGTGGGCAGTTCTTC.

The table lists this clonotype with many counts. V usage is TRBV11-1 and J usage is TRBJ2-7, with 8 bases identical to TRBD1. Trimming cost V 5 bases and J 0 bases; bases outside gene matches: 3. This CDR3 has 14 amino acids. CDR1 SGHAT and CDR2 FQDESV come from the germline V gene (reference sequence). CDR3 DNA: TGTGCCAGCAGCCCCGGGACAGGCTCCTACGAGCAGTACTTC. Its translation: CASSPGTGSYEQYF. Full variable domain (missing parts from reference TRBV11-1 and TRBJ2-7): EAEVAQSPRYKITEKSQAVAFWCDPISGHATLYWYRQILGQGPELLVQFQDESVVDDSQLPKDRFSAERLKGVDSTLKIQPAELGDSAMYLCASSPGTGSYEQYFGPGTRLTVT.

CDR3 in DNA: TGTGCCAGCAGCCAAACTGCGGGACTGCGGGACACTGAAGCTTTCTTT. Translation gives CASSQTAGLRDTEAFF. V and J are TRBV3-1 and TRBJ1-1, with a possible D match to TRBD1 (5 bases). V lost 2 bases to trimming and J lost 3 bases, with 16 bases between them. The CDR3 is 16 amino acids. The germline V gene encodes CDR1 LGHDT and CDR2 YNNKEL (reference sequence).

This clonotype was detected once. This chain uses TRBV18 with TRBJ1-5, with D maybe TRBD1 (6 bases). Germline-derived CDR1 and CDR2 are KGHSH and LQKENI. This CDR3 contains 14 residues. V was pared by 3 bases and J by 3 bases, with 9 bases between. As DNA, the CDR3 is TGTGCCAGCTCACCTCAGGGGAACAATCAGCCCCAGCATTTT. Its protein product is CASSPQGNNQPQHF.